Listed here are 22 T cell receptor beta chains from one sample, sequenced in a study of spatial heterogeneity in lung cancer. TCRdb reprocessed the 5' RACE reads via MiXCR and lists one record per CDR3 protein. Here the sample spans just under 95,000 distinct CDR3 sequences, about 12% being singletons. The time point is: sample taken at primary tumor resection. The input for sequencing was PBMCs, taken at surgery. The source of these receptors is a male donor with early-stage non-small cell lung cancer.

The gene calls are TRBV19 and TRBJ2-7; D gene unclear. Trimming took off 5 bases at V and 3 bases at J, with 17 bases between the two ends. In germline, CDR1 is LNHDA, CDR2 SQIVND (reference sequence). The CDR3 spans 15 residues. The CDR3 DNA follows: TGTGCCAGTAGTGCCGCGATGGGCTACCTCTACGAGCAGTACTTC. It encodes CASSAAMGYLYEQYF.

This clonotype was counted only a few times. This chain uses TRBV10-2 with TRBJ2-7; D may be TRBD2 (5 bases). V was cut by 8 bases and J by 0 bases, with 14 bases left in between. This CDR3 has 14 amino acids. Per germline, CDR1 WSHSY and CDR2 SAAADI. CDR3 sequence (DNA): TGCGCCAGCCTGTCGTTGAGGGTCTCCTACGAGCAGTACTTC. It encodes CASLSLRVSYEQYF.

This clonotype showed up just a few times. This sequence joins TRBV11-2 and TRBJ1-2, with D unresolved. The CDR3 runs to 13 residues. V lost 1 base to trimming and J lost 8 bases, with 11 bases between them. Germline V gene sequence: CDR1 SGHAT, CDR2 FQNNGV. As DNA, the CDR3 is TGTGCCAGCAGCTTAGGGGAAATGGGCGGCTACACCTTC. This translates into CASSLGEMGGYTF.

The chain recombines TRBV4-1 with TRBJ2-6; unclear D gene. Germline V lookup: CDR1 MGHRA, CDR2 YSYEKL. Trimming removed 0 bases at V and 0 bases at J, with 9 bases between. The CDR3 totals 17 residues. In DNA, the CDR3 is TGCGCCAGCAGCCAAGATTGGTGGATCTCTGGGGCCAACGTCCTGACTTTC. It specifies CASSQDWWISGANVLTF.

The sample holds a few counts of this clonotype. The V gene is TRBV12-3 or TRBV12-4, the J gene TRBJ2-7; the D gene is possibly TRBD1 (6 bases). The CDR3 loop spans 13 amino acids. V lost 6 bases to trimming and J lost 3 bases, with 12 bases between them. CDR3 loop: CASRSTGSYEQYF. DNA for the CDR3: TGTGCCAGCAGGTCTACAGGGAGCTACGAGCAGTACTTC.

The chain couples TRBV7-2 to TRBJ1-5; D unclear. The CDR3 spans 15 residues. V lost 1 base and J lost 7, with 14 bases in between. Germline loops: CDR1 SGHTA, CDR2 FQGNSA. The CDR3 is CASSLVRGLEQPQHF. The CDR3 region has the DNA TGTGCCAGCAGCTTAGTACGAGGGCTGGAACAGCCCCAGCATTTT. Filled out from reference TRBV7-2 and TRBJ1-5, the complete variable domain reads GAGVSQSPSNKVTEKGKDVELRCDPISGHTALYWYRQSLGQGLEFLIYFQGNSAPDKSGLPSDRFSAERTGGSVSTLTIQRTQQEDSAVYLCASSLVRGLEQPQHFGDGTRLSIL.

V usage is TRBV6-2 or TRBV6-3 and J usage is TRBJ2-7, with 8 bases fitting TRBD1. Germline CDR1 MNHEY, CDR2 SVGEGT. The CDR3 loop spans 14 amino acids. Unmatched junction bases numbered 10, after V lost 6 bases and J lost 6 bases. This CDR3 reads CASSLDRVESEQYF. CDR3 sequence (DNA): TGTGCCAGCAGCTTGGACAGGGTTGAAAGCGAGCAGTACTTC.

Comments on this clonotype: A clone one base away is much larger, so this may be a read error. The chain has TRBV7-9 and TRBJ1-1; D not resolved. CDR1 is SEHNR, CDR2 FQNEAQ, per germline (reference sequence). V gave up 1 base and J gave up 1 base, with 4 bases separating them. The CDR3 runs 13 residues. The CDR3 nucleotides read TGTGCCAGCAGCTTAGAAAAGAACACTGAAGCTTTCTTT. It translates to CASSLEKNTEAFF.

This sequence joins TRBV11-3 and TRBJ2-1, with 9 bases that match TRBD2. Germline CDR1 SGHNT, CDR2 YENEEA. V lost 5 bases, J lost 7 bases, and 12 bases stayed unmatched. This CDR3 region has 16 residues. CDR3 bases: TGTGCCAGCAGCCACCCCGGGACTAGCATGGAGAATGAGCAGTTCTTC. Translating gives CASSHPGTSMENEQFF.

The chain carries TRBV27 and TRBJ2-6, with D hard to call. CDR3 length equals 17 residues. Trimming left V 8 bases short and J 0 bases short, with 17 bases between. Germline V lookup: CDR1 MNHEY, CDR2 SMNVEV (reference sequence). The CDR3 loop reads CASSQVETLSGANVLTF. In nucleotides, the CDR3 is TGTGCCAGCTCCCAGGTCGAAACCCTCTCTGGGGCCAACGTCCTGACTTTC.

The chain employs TRBV7-2 and TRBJ2-7; 8 bases align to TRBD1. The V gene end was trimmed by 5 bases and the J gene end by 3 bases; junction bases not matched to a gene: 6. The CDR3 loop spans 14 amino acids. CDR1 is SGHTA, CDR2 FQGNSA, per germline. Written as DNA, the CDR3 is TGTGCCAGCAGCCCAAGGACAGGGCACTACGAGCAGTACTTC. It codes for CASSPRTGHYEQYF.

V and J are TRBV29-1 and TRBJ2-1, with 8 bases identical to TRBD2. This CDR3 contains 17 residues. V lost 1 base to trimming and J lost 4 bases; unmatched junction nucleotides: 12. Per the germline V gene, CDR1 is SQVTM and CDR2 is ANQGSEA. The CDR3 nucleotides read TGCAGCGTTGAAGGGGTTAGGCGGCTAGCGGGTTACAATGAGCAGTTCTTC. As protein: CSVEGVRRLAGYNEQFF.

CDR3 amino acids: CASSLFSWKDAGTPHATQYF. CDR3 sequence (DNA): TGTGCCAGCAGTTTATTTTCATGGAAGGACGCCGGGACCCCACACGCGACCCAGTACTTC. The V call is TRBV28, the J call TRBJ2-5, with D perhaps TRBD1 or TRBD2 (5 bases each). The CDR3 totals 20 residues. V gave up 1 base and J gave up 7 bases, with 31 bases separating them. Germline CDR1 MDHEN, CDR2 SYDVKM.

This rearrangement joins TRBV20-1 to TRBJ1-2, with TRBD1 as a possible D gene (6 bases). The CDR3 totals 13 residues. CDR1 and CDR2 (germline): DFQATT, SNEGSKA (reference sequence). The CDR3 DNA reads TGCCAGCCTGGGTCCAGGGGTGCGGAAGGCTACACCTTC. Translation: CQPGSRGAEGYTF.

The chain employs TRBV28 and TRBJ2-5, with D possibly being TRBD1 or TRBD2 (5 bases each). Looked up from germline, CDR1 is MDHEN and CDR2 is SYDVKM. The CDR3 loop spans 14 amino acids. The V end was cut by 4 bases, the J end by 6 bases, with 15 bases between. This chain's CDR3 is CASSYYGTGQTQYF. The CDR3 region has the DNA TGTGCCAGCAGTTACTATGGAACGGGGCAGACCCAGTACTTC.

This clonotype was observed a handful of times. The chain uses TRBV2 and TRBJ2-7, with a tentative D call TRBD1 (6 bases). Germline-derived CDR1 and CDR2 are SNHLY and FYNNEI. This CDR3 has 15 amino acids. The V gene lost 6 bases and the J gene lost 3 bases, with 18 bases spanning the gap. CDR3 amino acids: CASRSFRDTYYEQYF. In nucleotides, the CDR3 is TGTGCCAGCAGGAGCTTCCGGGACACTTACTACGAGCAGTACTTC. Based on the CDR3 plus reference TRBV2 and TRBJ2-7, the full variable domain is EPEVTQTPSHQVTQMGQEVILRCVPISNHLYFYWYRQILGQKVEFLVSFYNNEISEKSEIFDDQFSVERPDGSNFTLKIRSTKLEDSAMYFCASRSFRDTYYEQYFGPGTRLTVT.

This clonotype was counted many times. V is TRBV6-5 and J is TRBJ1-4; D call uncertain. There are 14 residues in the CDR3. V gave up 6 bases and J gave up 5 bases, with 13 bases separating them. The germline CDR1 and CDR2 sequences are MNHEY and SVGAGI. As DNA, the CDR3 is TGTGCCAGCAGCCCTTCGGAGACAAATGAAAAACTGTTTTTT. The encoded protein is CASSPSETNEKLFF.

This clonotype was picked up a small number of times. The chain uses TRBV13 and TRBJ1-6; 9 nucleotides match TRBD1. The CDR3 has 17 residues. Germline-derived CDR1 and CDR2 are PRHDT and FYEKMQ (reference sequence). After removal of 0 bases from V and 7 bases from J, the junction contained 7 bases not matched to a gene. The CDR3 region has the DNA TGTGCCAGCAGCTTAGGGGGGACAGGGTTCCACAATTCACCCCTCCACTTT. Translating gives CASSLGGTGFHNSPLHF.

This clonotype was seen repeatedly, ten times or more. The rearrangement joins TRBV11-2 to TRBJ2-3; D tentatively reads TRBD1 or TRBD2 (5 bases each). Trimming cost V 3 bases and J 5 bases, with 12 bases left between them. Germline loops: CDR1 SGHAT, CDR2 FQNNGV. This CDR3 contains 14 residues. CDR3 protein: CASSLRGAGDTQYF. CDR3 DNA sequence: TGTGCCAGCAGCTTGAGAGGGGCTGGAGATACGCAGTATTTT. Looking up the rest from reference TRBV11-2 and TRBJ2-3 gives the full variable domain: EAGVAQSPRYKIIEKRQSVAFWCNPISGHATLYWYQQILGQGPKLLIQFQNNGVVDDSQLPKDRFSAERLKGVDSTLKIQPAKLEDSAVYLCASSLRGAGDTQYFGPGTRLTVL.

In this sample, this clonotype turned up a few times. This chain joins TRBV6-6 and TRBJ2-7, with 7 bases lining up with TRBD2. The J segment lost 2 bases and the V segment lost 8 bases, leaving 9 bases of the junction unmatched. Per the germline V gene, CDR1 is MNHNY and CDR2 is SVGAGI (reference sequence). This CDR3 has 14 amino acids. Written as DNA, the CDR3 is TGTGCCAGCGGGTTGCGCGGGAGACCCTACGAGCAGTACTTC. Amino acids: CASGLRGRPYEQYF.

In its sample, this clonotype was seen many times. The rearrangement joins TRBV6-2 or TRBV6-3 to TRBJ2-1, with D possibly being TRBD1 or TRBD2 (5 bases each). V gave up 5 bases and J gave up 9 bases, with 17 bases separating them. This CDR3 has 14 residues. Germline lookup yields CDR1 MNHEY and CDR2 SVGEGT. The CDR3 sequence is CASSPTGTGIEQFF. As DNA, the CDR3 is TGTGCCAGCAGTCCCACCGGGACGGGAATTGAGCAGTTCTTC.

This clonotype was seen many times. This rearrangement joins TRBV15 to TRBJ2-7, with 9 bases lining up with TRBD2. Trimming removed 3 bases from V and 6 bases from J; junction bases left unmatched: 9. The germline CDR1 and CDR2 sequences are LNHNV and YYDKDF (reference sequence). The CDR3 is 15 residues long. In DNA form, the CDR3 reads TGTGCCACCAGCAGGGATAGCGGGGGAGATTTCGAGCAGTACTTC. It translates to CATSRDSGGDFEQYF. Combining the CDR3 with reference TRBV15 and TRBJ2-7 gives the whole variable domain DAMVIQNPRYQVTQFGKPVTLSCSQTLNHNVMYWYQQKSSQAPKLLFHYYDKDFNNEADTPDNFQSRRPNTSFCFLDIRSPGLGDTAMYLCATSRDSGGDFEQYFGPGTRLTVT.